Listed here are 4 T cell receptor beta chains from one sample, sequenced in a study of blood T cell repertoires in COVID-19. Sequencing was performed with immunoSEQ multiplex PCR; in TCRdb, only in-frame clones are kept and a portion is missing. The sample has roughly 480,000 clones, nearly 90% seen once. Sequencing was performed on peripheral blood. The origin of the receptors is a man aged 18 to 30 with COVID-19, enrolled during active disease.

The chain combines TRBV11-1 with TRBJ2-7; 10 nucleotides line up with TRBD2. V lost 0 bases to trimming and J lost 2 bases; unmatched junction nucleotides: 4. This CDR3 contains 16 residues. From germline, CDR1 is SGHAT and CDR2 FQDESV (reference sequence). CDR3 loop: CASSLASGTSAYEQYF. CDR3 DNA: TGTGCCAGCAGCTTAGCTTCGGGGACTAGCGCCTACGAGCAGTACTTC.

The chain couples TRBV5-5 to TRBJ2-1; D uncertain. The germline V gene has CDR1 SGHKS and CDR2 YYEKEE (reference sequence). V was trimmed by 3 bases and J by 7 bases, leaving 5 bases between them. The CDR3 contains 11 residues. The CDR3 sequence: CASSSLNEQFF. The CDR3 DNA sequence: TGTGCCAGCAGCTCCTTAAATGAGCAGTTCTTC.

This clone was observed once. V and J are TRBV12-5 and TRBJ1-5; D is undetermined. Trimming stripped 3 bases from V and 6 bases from J, with 12 bases between. Germline V gene sequence: CDR1 LGHNT, CDR2 FRNRAP. The CDR3 is 14 residues long. The CDR3 DNA is TGTGCTAGTGGTTTAGGAGGGAGTACTCAGCCCCAGCATTTT. Encoded protein: CASGLGGSTQPQHF.

The gene calls are TRBV4-1 and TRBJ1-2; the D is unclear. CDR1 is MGHRA and CDR2 is YSYEKL in the germline V gene. The CDR3 contains 16 residues. Trimming left V 2 bases short and J 4 bases short, with 17 bases between. The CDR3 sequence: CASSQTTAGDFYGYTF. The CDR3 region has the DNA TGCGCCAGCAGCCAAACGACCGCGGGAGATTTCTATGGCTACACCTTC.